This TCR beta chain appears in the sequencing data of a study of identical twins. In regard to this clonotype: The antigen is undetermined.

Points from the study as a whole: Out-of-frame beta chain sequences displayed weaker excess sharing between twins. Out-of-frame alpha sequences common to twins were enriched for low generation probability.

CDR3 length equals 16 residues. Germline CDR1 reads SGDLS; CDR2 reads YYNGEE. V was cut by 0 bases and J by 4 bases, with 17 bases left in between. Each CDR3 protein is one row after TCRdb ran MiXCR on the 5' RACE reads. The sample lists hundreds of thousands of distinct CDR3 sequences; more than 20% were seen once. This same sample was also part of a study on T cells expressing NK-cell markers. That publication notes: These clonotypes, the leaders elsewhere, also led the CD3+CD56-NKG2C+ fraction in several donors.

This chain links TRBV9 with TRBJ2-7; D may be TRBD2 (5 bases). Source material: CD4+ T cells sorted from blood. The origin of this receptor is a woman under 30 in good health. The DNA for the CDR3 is TGTGCCAGCAGCGTAGACTCGAGGAGGCCCCAATACGAGCAGTACTTC. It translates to CASSVDSRRPQYEQYF.